The 8 T cell receptor beta chains presented below share a single source sample, sequenced in a study of T cells in Graves' hyperthyroidism and ophthalmopathy. It was RNA transcripts that yielded the amplified TCR beta CDR3 regions. HTBI primers were the set used in a first-round RT-PCR of the TCR CDR3. TCRdb reprocessed the multiplex PCR reads with MiXCR, giving one entry per CDR3 protein. The table has about 640,000 distinct CDR3 sequences, roughly 20% seen once. Sequenced input: blood. The receptors come from a man aged 25-40 years with Graves' ophthalmopathy.

This clonotype was seen a few times. The rearrangement links TRBV30 to TRBJ1-1, with a weak D call TRBD1 (5 bases). In germline, CDR1 is GTSNPN, CDR2 SVGIG (reference sequence). The CDR3 spans 14 residues. V gave up 3 bases and J gave up 2 bases, with 13 bases separating them. CDR3 sequence reads: CAWSRMGGNTEAFF. For the CDR3, the DNA is TGTGCCTGGAGCCGAATGGGGGGAAACACTGAAGCTTTCTTT. The variable domain in full, with the rest retrieved from reference TRBV30 and TRBJ1-1, is SQTIHQWPATLVQPVGSPLSLECTVEGTSNPNLYWYRQAAGRGLQLLFYSVGIGQISSEVPQNLSASRPQDRQFILSSKKLLLSDSGFYLCAWSRMGGNTEAFFGQGTRLTVV.

V is TRBV6-1 and J is TRBJ2-5; no clear D. Germline CDR1 is MNHNS and CDR2 is SASEGT. Between the trimmed V and J ends, which lost 7 bases and 1 base, there was a span of 16 bases. CDR3 length equals 15 residues. The CDR3 sequence is CASISHGSGQETQYF. The CDR3 DNA reads as TGTGCCAGCATCTCACACGGGTCGGGCCAAGAGACCCAGTACTTC.

The chain has TRBV29-1 and TRBJ1-1; D might be TRBD1 (6 bases). The CDR3 runs to 16 residues. Germline CDR1 is SQVTM and CDR2 is ANQGSEA. The V end lost 4 bases, the J end lost 1 base, and 19 bases lay between the germline ends. The DNA for the CDR3 is TGCAGCGTTGTAGGGAGGGGGGGCGAGGGGAACACTGAAGCTTTCTTT. It specifies CSVVGRGGEGNTEAFF.

This chain joins TRBV4-1 and TRBJ2-1, with 11 bases matching TRBD2. Germline lookup yields CDR1 MGHRA and CDR2 YSYEKL. This CDR3 has 15 residues. V shed 1 base and J 9 bases; nucleotides not matched to a gene: 5. This chain's CDR3 is CASSQVSGRAGEQFF. DNA of the CDR3: TGCGCCAGCAGCCAAGTTAGCGGGAGGGCGGGTGAGCAGTTCTTC.

There are a few counts of this clonotype. The J gene is TRBJ2-7, the V gene TRBV5-1, with TRBD2 identical over 10 bases. V was clipped by 6 bases and J by 7 bases; unmatched bases: 16. Looked up from germline, CDR1 is SGHRS and CDR2 is YFSETQ. The CDR3 has 16 residues. The CDR3 region is CASTSMEGSGRREQYF. CDR3 nucleotides: TGCGCCAGCACCTCGATGGAGGGTAGCGGGAGGCGGGAGCAGTACTTC.

This clonotype was observed a handful of times. The J gene is TRBJ2-1, the V gene TRBV12-3 or TRBV12-4; the match to TRBD1 covers 7 bases. The CDR3 totals 15 residues. With 3 bases clipped from V and 1 base from J, the junction kept 3 bases outside the gene matches. The CDR3 reads CASSFLQGSYNEQFF. CDR3 coding DNA: TGTGCCAGCAGTTTCTTACAGGGGTCCTACAATGAGCAGTTCTTC.

The chain combines TRBV20-1 with TRBJ1-2; 10 positions agree with TRBD1. V dropped 2 bases and J dropped 7; count of bases not matched to a gene: 4. Per germline, CDR1 DFQATT and CDR2 SNEGSKA (reference sequence). The CDR3 runs to 13 residues. The CDR3 sequence: CSARNRDRGGYTF. The CDR3 nucleotides are TGCAGTGCTAGAAACCGGGACAGGGGTGGCTACACCTTC.

The chain recombines TRBV29-1 with TRBJ2-3; TRBD2 is a possible D gene (6 bases). In germline, CDR1 is SQVTM, CDR2 ANQGSEA. The CDR3 totals 12 residues. Trimming took off 6 bases at V and 0 bases at J, with 7 bases between the two ends. CDR3 amino acids: CSVGTSTDTQYF. As DNA, the CDR3 is TGCAGCGTGGGGACTAGCACAGATACGCAGTATTTT.